One sample yielded the 2 T cell receptor beta chains listed below, sequenced in a study of CD8+CD57+ T cells in acquired aplastic anemia. Investigators profiled TCR beta VDJ and CDR3 from genomic DNA template. TCRdb analysed the reads with MiXCR anew, one entry per CDR3 protein. Among about 420,000 distinct CDR3 sequences, about two thirds were seen once, and the ten largest hold 3.5% to 4.5%. Sequencing was carried out using sorted CD4+, CD8+, or CD8+CD57+ T cells (not recorded which) from PBMCs. Every receptor here comes from a human donor in good health, serving as a control.

On this clonotype itself: This may come from a read error, since a much larger clone is one base off. J is TRBJ2-1 and V is TRBV7-2; TRBD2 might be the D (5 bases). V was trimmed by 7 bases and J by 5 bases, leaving 15 bases between them. The CDR3 consists of 14 residues. Germline values: CDR1 SGHTA, CDR2 FQGNSA. This CDR3 reads CASTFDAGHNEQFF. The CDR3 DNA reads as TGTGCCAGCACCTTCGACGCGGGCCACAATGAGCAGTTCTTC. Drawing the rest from reference TRBV7-2 and TRBJ2-1, the complete variable domain is GAGVSQSPSNKVTEKGKDVELRCDPISGHTALYWYRQSLGQGLEFLIYFQGNSAPDKSGLPSDRFSAERTGGSVSTLTIQRTQQEDSAVYLCASTFDAGHNEQFFGPGTRLTVL.

The chain carries TRBV7-3 and TRBJ2-7; D is tentatively TRBD1 or TRBD2 (5 bases each). The germline V and J ends were trimmed by 5 bases and 4 bases, with 15 bases remaining between them. The CDR3 runs to 14 residues. Germline V CDR1 and CDR2: SGHTA, FQGTGA. As DNA, the CDR3 is TGTGCCAGCAGCACCCGGGACGGGGAATACGAGCAGTACTTC. Encoded protein: CASSTRDGEYEQYF. Variable domain in full (rest from reference TRBV7-3 and TRBJ2-7): GAGVSQTPSNKVTEKGKYVELRCDPISGHTALYWYRQSLGQGPEFLIYFQGTGAADDSGLPNDRFFAVRPEGSVSTLKIQRTERGDSAVYLCASSTRDGEYEQYFGPGTRLTVT.